The 5 T cell receptor beta chains below were found in one sample sequenced in a study of T cells in Graves' hyperthyroidism and ophthalmopathy. Amplification targeted TCR beta CDR3 regions from RNA transcripts. With the HTBI primer set, the TCR CDR3 went through a first round of RT-PCR. TCRdb fed the multiplex PCR reads into MiXCR, producing one record per CDR3 protein. The table records some 300,000 distinct CDR3 sequences, roughly 15% of them present only once. The specimen sequenced was blood. The receptor source for this set is a man aged 25-45 years with Graves' hyperthyroidism.

This clonotype was found many times. The genes are TRBV20-1 and TRBJ1-5; D possibly corresponds to TRBD1 (6 bases). V shed 0 bases and J shed 4 bases, with 7 bases lying between them. The CDR3 sequence is 13 residues long. Germline V gene lookup returns CDR1 DFQATT and CDR2 SNEGSKA (reference sequence). Here the CDR3 reads CSARETGNQPQHF. CDR3 nucleotide sequence: TGCAGTGCTAGAGAAACAGGGAATCAGCCCCAGCATTTT.

The CDR3 sequence is CATSDLRGTQYF. The CDR3 nucleotides are TGTGCCACCAGTGATTTGCGAGGGACCCAGTACTTC. The gene calls are TRBV24-1 and TRBJ2-5; D ambiguous. Per the germline V gene, CDR1 is KGHDR and CDR2 is SFDVKD. Trimming pared 0 bases from V and 7 bases from J, leaving 5 bases between. There are 12 residues in the CDR3.

This chain connects TRBV30 to TRBJ1-2; D is possibly TRBD1 (6 bases). V was pared by 3 bases and J by 4 bases, with 15 bases between. This CDR3 contains 14 residues. Germline V gives CDR1 GTSNPN, CDR2 SVGIG (reference sequence). CDR3 sequence reads: CAWRGGGRGYGYTF. CDR3 sequence (DNA): TGTGCCTGGAGGGGGGGGGGCCGTGGCTATGGCTACACCTTC.

This clonotype was counted at least ten times. The rearrangement uses TRBV29-1 and TRBJ2-1, with 9 bases that match TRBD2. This CDR3 spans 15 amino acids. Germline trimming cut 8 bases from V and 0 bases from J; bases unmatched to any gene: 8. The germline V gene has CDR1 SQVTM and CDR2 ANQGSEA. CDR3 loop: CSPRTSESSYNEQFF. The CDR3 DNA reads TGCAGCCCCCGGACTAGCGAGAGCTCCTACAATGAGCAGTTCTTC.

The chain is built from TRBV6-5 and TRBJ1-1; 10 nucleotides align to TRBD1. The CDR3 has 15 residues. Looked up from germline, CDR1 is MNHEY and CDR2 is SVGAGI. Trimming removed 2 bases from V and 7 bases from J; junction bases left unmatched: 7. CDR3 amino acids: CASSYRPGQGFEAFF. The CDR3 DNA is TGTGCCAGCAGTTACCGGCCGGGACAGGGGTTTGAAGCTTTCTTT.